These 29 T cell receptor beta chains share one sample of origin, sequenced in a study of T cell responses to AZD1222 COVID-19 vaccine. Profiling relied on immunoSEQ multiplex PCR, and the TCRdb table lists in-frame clones only, not all of them. The sample contains about 99,000 clones, approximately 90% of which appear only once. Specimen: peripheral blood, collected on day 0 of AZD1222 vaccination. The receptors were gathered from an adult in good health.

The V call is TRBV28, the J call TRBJ2-7; TRBD1 agrees at 8 bases. The CDR3 sequence is 14 residues long. In germline, CDR1 is MDHEN, CDR2 SYDVKM. V dropped 7 bases and J dropped 2; count of bases not matched to a gene: 7. The CDR3 spells CASTPRQGTYEQYF. In DNA, the CDR3 is TGTGCCAGCACCCCGAGACAGGGGACCTACGAGCAGTACTTC.

The chain employs TRBV6-2 or TRBV6-3 and TRBJ2-2; D may correspond to TRBD1 or TRBD2 (5 bases each). V gave up 4 bases and J gave up 4 bases, with 10 bases separating them. Germline V gives CDR1 MNHEY, CDR2 SVGEGT. The CDR3 loop spans 14 amino acids. The CDR3 protein is CASSSGPITGELFF. The CDR3 DNA reads as TGTGCCAGCAGTTCGGGACCGATCACCGGGGAGCTGTTTTTT.

The DNA for the CDR3 is TGCAGCGTTCGGGGGAATGAAAAACTGTTTTTT. This gives the protein CSVRGNEKLFF. V is TRBV29-1 and J is TRBJ1-4; a possible D gene is TRBD1 (5 bases). Per the germline V gene, CDR1 is SQVTM and CDR2 is ANQGSEA. V was pared by 5 bases and J by 5 bases, with 6 bases between. This CDR3 contains 11 residues.

The J gene is TRBJ1-1, the V gene TRBV27, with 7 bases matching TRBD1. J was trimmed by 4 bases and V by 2 bases; bases with no gene match: 4. This CDR3 region has 14 residues. The germline V gene has CDR1 MNHEY and CDR2 SMNVEV (reference sequence). The CDR3 DNA is TGTGCCAGCAGTTTACGAGGGACAGTCACTGAAGCTTTCTTT. This codes for CASSLRGTVTEAFF.

This chain links TRBV5-8 with TRBJ2-3, with 11 bases matching TRBD2. V shed 5 bases and J 2 bases; nucleotides not matched to a gene: 10. This CDR3 has 17 residues. Germline values: CDR1 SGHTS, CDR2 YDEGEE. Here the CDR3 reads CASSAGTSGLPTDTQYF. The CDR3 region has the DNA TGTGCCAGCAGTGCCGGGACTAGCGGCCTTCCCACAGATACGCAGTATTTT.

CDR3 protein: CATPGGLHTEAFF. The CDR3 nucleotides read TGTGCCACCCCCGGGGGACTACACACTGAAGCTTTCTTT. The chain carries TRBV24-1 and TRBJ1-1; perhaps TRBD1 as D (5 bases). CDR1 and CDR2 (germline): KGHDR, SFDVKD. The CDR3 contains 13 residues. The V end lost 9 bases, the J end lost 3 bases, and 13 bases lay between the germline ends.

The chain combines TRBV6-1 with TRBJ2-5; a possible D gene is TRBD1 (5 bases). Between the trimmed V and J ends, which lost 2 bases and 5 bases, there was a span of 9 bases. The CDR3 is made up of 13 amino acids. Germline-derived CDR1 and CDR2 are MNHNS and SASEGT. The CDR3 reads CASSERAGETQYF. CDR3 sequence (DNA): TGTGCCAGCAGTGAAAGGGCAGGGGAGACCCAGTACTTC.

This rearrangement joins TRBV2 to TRBJ2-7; 9 nucleotides match TRBD1. CDR3 length: 14 residues. The trim removed 7 bases at V and 4 bases at J, leaving 8 bases unmatched. The germline CDR1 and CDR2 sequences are SNHLY and FYNNEI. The CDR3 DNA reads TGTGCCAGCATGATACCGGGACAGGGTTACGAGCAGTACTTC. Translating gives CASMIPGQGYEQYF.

The chain couples TRBV18 to TRBJ2-1, with D possibly called TRBD1 or TRBD2 (5 bases each). The CDR3 covers 16 residues. Germline values: CDR1 KGHSH, CDR2 LQKENI. V lost 3 bases to trimming and J lost 5 bases, with 17 bases between them. The CDR3 DNA is TGTGCCAGCTCACCGTTTGGACAAGTGGGAGACAATGAGCAGTTCTTC. Amino acid sequence: CASSPFGQVGDNEQFF.

V gene TRBV5-1 combines with J gene TRBJ1-2; possible D gene TRBD1, 6 bases. The germline V gene encodes CDR1 SGHRS and CDR2 YFSETQ. With 5 bases removed from V and 7 bases from J, the gap between germline ends came to 15 bases. The CDR3 is 13 amino acids. Here the CDR3 reads CASSFAGAAGYTF. In DNA form, the CDR3 reads TGCGCCAGCAGTTTCGCAGGGGCGGCTGGCTACACCTTC.

The chain carries TRBV18 and TRBJ1-1, with D tentatively TRBD1 (6 bases). V lost 2 bases and J lost 3, with 7 bases in between. CDR1 and CDR2 from the germline V gene are KGHSH and LQKENI. The CDR3 runs to 13 residues. This CDR3 reads CASSPRQDTEAFF. The CDR3 DNA follows: TGTGCCAGCTCACCAAGACAGGACACTGAAGCTTTCTTT.

V is TRBV6-5 and J is TRBJ1-1; D is possibly TRBD1 (5 bases). The CDR3 extends over 15 amino acids. The germline CDR1 and CDR2 sequences are MNHEY and SVGAGI. V lost 0 bases and J 0 bases, leaving 8 bases between the germline ends. The CDR3 region has the DNA TGTGCCAGCAGTTACTCGAACAGGCTGAACACTGAAGCTTTCTTT. It codes for CASSYSNRLNTEAFF.

The chain combines TRBV2 with TRBJ1-6; 9 positions match TRBD1. Germline assignment: CDR1 SNHLY and CDR2 FYNNEI. V lost 7 bases and J lost 6; bases outside the gene matches: 4. This CDR3 spans 14 amino acids. The CDR3: CASTLTGGNSPLHF. In DNA form, the CDR3 reads TGTGCCAGCACCCTGACAGGGGGTAATTCACCCCTCCACTTT.

The V and J genes are TRBV10-2 and TRBJ2-2; D not certain. CDR3 size: 16 residues. The V gene's germline CDR1 is WSHSY and CDR2 SAAADI. V shed 2 bases and J shed 6 bases, with 16 bases lying between them. The CDR3 bases are TGCGCCAGCAGTGAGACGTTGAGGATAGCCCCCGGGGAGCTGTTTTTT. Its protein is CASSETLRIAPGELFF.

The rearrangement joins TRBV29-1 to TRBJ2-1; 7 bases are a match to TRBD1. J lost 8 bases, V lost 3 bases, and 7 bases had no gene match. This CDR3 is built from 13 residues. From germline, CDR1 is SQVTM and CDR2 ANQGSEA. The CDR3 DNA reads as TGCAGCGTTGACGAGGGGGCTGGAGATGAGCAGTTCTTC. This codes for CSVDEGAGDEQFF.

The V and J genes are TRBV27 and TRBJ1-6; D unresolved. Looked up from germline, CDR1 is MNHEY and CDR2 is SMNVEV (reference sequence). V dropped 6 bases and J dropped 9 bases, with 12 bases sitting between them. This CDR3 is built from 13 residues. The DNA of the CDR3 is TGTGCCAGCAGAACCCGACGAGCTTCACCCCTCCACTTT. Residues: CASRTRRASPLHF.

The sample holds one count of this clone. V gene TRBV19 combines with J gene TRBJ1-1; TRBD1 agrees at 7 bases. The V segment lost 3 bases and the J segment 3 bases; nucleotides outside the gene matches: 7. The CDR3 consists of 15 residues. Looked up from germline, CDR1 is LNHDA and CDR2 is SQIVND (reference sequence). In DNA form, the CDR3 reads TGTGCCAGTAGTATGGGCAGGGGGTCGGACACTGAAGCTTTCTTT. Protein: CASSMGRGSDTEAFF.

This clone has more than one count but fewer than ten. V gene TRBV7-6 combines with J gene TRBJ2-1; perhaps D is TRBD1 or TRBD2 (5 bases each). The V gene lost 1 base and the J gene lost 8 bases, with 15 bases spanning the gap. The CDR3 contains 15 residues. CDR1 and CDR2 from the germline V gene are SGHVS and FNYEAQ. The DNA of the CDR3 is TGTGCCAGCAGCTTAGAGAGGGGCCCCAGGTATGAGCAGTTCTTC. Amino acid sequence: CASSLERGPRYEQFF. The whole variable domain, filled in from reference TRBV7-6 and TRBJ2-1, reads GAGVSQSPRYKVTKRGQDVALRCDPISGHVSLYWYRQALGQGPEFLTYFNYEAQQDKSGLPNDRFSAERPEGSISTLTIQRTEQRDSAMYRCASSLERGPRYEQFFGPGTRLTVL.

V usage is TRBV5-5 and J usage is TRBJ1-2, with TRBD1 as a possible D gene (5 bases). Per the germline V gene, CDR1 is SGHKS and CDR2 is YYEKEE (reference sequence). The V gene lost 0 bases and the J gene lost 9 bases, with 18 bases spanning the gap. This CDR3 spans 15 amino acids. The CDR3 DNA follows: TGTGCCAGCAGCTTGGTTACCGGGGGAGAAGTAAGCTACACCTTC. Its translation: CASSLVTGGEVSYTF.

This chain joins TRBV4-1 and TRBJ2-2, with D unclear. The CDR3 covers 14 residues. Per germline, CDR1 MGHRA and CDR2 YSYEKL. V lost 3 bases and J lost 0, with 5 bases in between. CDR3 bases: TGCGCCAGCAGCCATTCGACGAACACCGGGGAGCTGTTTTTT. As protein: CASSHSTNTGELFF.

The rearrangement uses TRBV6-1 and TRBJ1-1; TRBD1 is a possible D gene (5 bases). The germline V gene encodes CDR1 MNHNS and CDR2 SASEGT. V lost 2 bases to trimming and J lost 6 bases, with 7 bases between them. The CDR3 runs 12 residues. The chain's CDR3 is CASSEWGSEAFF. As DNA, the CDR3 is TGTGCCAGCAGTGAATGGGGGTCTGAAGCTTTCTTT.

The chain links TRBV18 to TRBJ2-7; 8 positions agree with TRBD2. After removal of 0 bases from V and 2 bases from J, the junction contained 3 bases not matched to a gene. The CDR3 has 15 amino acids. The germline V gene has CDR1 KGHSH and CDR2 LQKENI. This CDR3 reads CASSPPSGGTYEQYF. The CDR3 region has the DNA TGTGCCAGCTCACCACCCAGCGGGGGAACCTACGAGCAGTACTTC.

The rearrangement uses TRBV11-2 and TRBJ1-1; D gene ambiguous. The germline V and J ends were trimmed by 1 base and 8 bases, with 8 bases remaining between them. The CDR3 has 12 amino acids. Germline V CDR1 and CDR2: SGHAT, FQNNGV. The CDR3 DNA is TGTGCCAGCAGCTTAGCCAACATCGAAGCTTTCTTT. Translated: CASSLANIEAFF.

The chain is built from TRBV19 and TRBJ1-1; D might be TRBD1 (5 bases). This CDR3 contains 13 residues. The ends were cut back, 7 bases at V and 8 bases at J, with 17 bases in the middle. The germline V gene has CDR1 LNHDA and CDR2 SQIVND (reference sequence). The chain's CDR3 is CASIPFQGGEAFF. The CDR3 coding sequence is TGTGCCAGTATCCCGTTTCAGGGTGGGGAAGCTTTCTTT.

The chain recombines TRBV9 with TRBJ2-6; no clear D. This CDR3 has 16 residues. V lost 0 bases and J 1 base, leaving 8 bases between the germline ends. CDR1 is SGDLS, CDR2 YYNGEE, per germline. The chain's CDR3 is CASSVAVGSGANVLTF. CDR3 in DNA: TGTGCCAGCAGCGTAGCGGTAGGGTCTGGGGCCAACGTCCTGACTTTC.

V and J are TRBV7-9 and TRBJ1-2; D is unresolved. Germline V gene lookup returns CDR1 SEHNR and CDR2 FQNEAQ (reference sequence). The CDR3 contains 14 residues. The V gene lost 4 bases and the J gene lost 4 bases, with 13 bases spanning the gap. The CDR3 coding sequence is TGTGCCAGCAGCTCACGCGCGTCCGGCTATGGCTACACCTTC. Protein product: CASSSRASGYGYTF.

J is TRBJ2-2 and V is TRBV10-1; the match to TRBD2 covers 12 bases. The CDR3 has 16 residues. The V segment lost 7 bases and the J segment 6 bases; nucleotides outside the gene matches: 9. The V gene's germline CDR1 is WNHNN and CDR2 SYGVQD (reference sequence). This CDR3 is CASINGLAGGSGELFF. CDR3 DNA: TGCGCCAGCATCAACGGGCTAGCGGGAGGGTCCGGGGAGCTGTTTTTT.

V usage is TRBV7-3 and J usage is TRBJ2-2, with a possible D match to TRBD2 (5 bases). The germline gives CDR1 SGHTA, CDR2 FQGTGA. The CDR3 has 14 amino acids. Trimming took 5 bases from V and 7 from J, leaving 14 bases between them. CDR3 DNA sequence: TGTGCCAGCAGCCCTCGAGGGAACGACGGGGAGCTGTTTTTT. Residues: CASSPRGNDGELFF.

The genes are TRBV27 and TRBJ1-5, with D unresolved. Between the trimmed V and J ends, which lost 5 bases and 6 bases, there was a span of 14 bases. There are 14 residues in the CDR3. In germline, CDR1 is MNHEY, CDR2 SMNVEV (reference sequence). DNA for the CDR3: TGTGCCAGCAGTCCCGGGCCCTGGGGTCAGCCCCAGCATTTT. Protein product: CASSPGPWGQPQHF.